This record covers a single T cell receptor beta chain. Its antigen remains unidentified. The record originates from a study of shared clonotypes between healthy human individuals. Study-level information: Sampling drew on donors who were a couple of women and three men aged 18 to 49.

Subsets obtained from CD4+ cells comprised CD45RA+ naive and CD45RA-negative memory cells. Germline V CDR1 and CDR2: MNHEY, SMNVEV (reference sequence). After removal of 5 bases from V and 7 bases from J, the junction contained 9 bases not matched to a gene. CDR3 length: 16 residues. Repertoires were generated with immunoSEQ multiplex PCR, while TCRdb's copy carries only in-frame clones and drops some. Among around 2.1 million clones listed, approximately 96% were seen once. General study findings and limits: Sequencing depth was expected to influence donor clonotype sharing.

The J gene is TRBJ1-4, the V gene TRBV27; the match to TRBD1 covers 11 bases. This clonotype was sampled from a man aged 18 to 30 in good health. The source material was naive CD4+ T cells sorted from blood. The subset is: CD45RA+ positively selected. CDR3 sequence: CASSAWTGGSSEKLFF. The CDR3 DNA follows: TGTGCCAGCAGTGCCTGGACAGGGGGCTCCAGTGAAAAACTGTTTTTT. Looking up the rest from reference TRBV27 and TRBJ1-4 gives the full variable domain: EAQVTQNPRYLITVTGKKLTVTCSQNMNHEYMSWYRQDPGLGLRQIYYSMNVEVTDKGDVPEGYKVSRKEKRNFPLILESPSPNQTSLYFCASSAWTGGSSEKLFFGSGTQLSVL.